Below are 32 T cell receptor beta chains sequenced from a single sample in a study of T cell changes during pregnancy in multiple sclerosis. Produced via immunoSEQ multiplex PCR; TCRdb's table is partial and in-frame only. The sample lists tens of thousands of clones; roughly nine tenths were seen once. Sample: CD8+ T cells from peripheral blood mononuclear cells, taken before pregnancy. These TCRs come from a female donor with multiple sclerosis, enrolled in a pregnancy study.

Notes on this clone: One end of the junction fails to match germline, which may point to a read error. This chain connects TRBV4-2 to TRBJ2-7; 8 bases align to TRBD2. Germline CDR1 and CDR2: LGHNA and YNFKEQ. This CDR3 has 14 amino acids. The CDR3 region is CASSQIAGGTIFIF. The CDR3 DNA reads as TGTGCCAGCAGCCAGATCGCGGGGGGAACGATTTTTATTTTC.

V gene TRBV12-1 combines with J gene TRBJ2-3; the table's D call TRBD2 went unverified against the DNA. TRBV12-1 is flagged as a pseudogene. The length of the CDR3 is 15 residues. DNA of the CDR3: TGTGCCAGCATCTACTTAAGCGGGTACACAGATACGCAGTATTTT. Translating it yields CASIYLSGYTDTQYF.

V is TRBV7-9 and J is TRBJ2-5, with D perhaps matching TRBD2 (7 bases). Germline V CDR1 and CDR2: SEHNR, FQNEAQ (reference sequence). There are 15 residues in the CDR3. V dropped 0 bases and J dropped 2 bases, with 10 bases sitting between them. CDR3: CASSLAGGLQETQYF. CDR3 nucleotides: TGTGCCAGCAGCTTAGCGGGGGGGCTTCAAGAGACCCAGTACTTC.

The rearrangement links TRBV7-2 to TRBJ1-1; D remains unclear. The CDR3 totals 13 residues. The germline CDR1 and CDR2 sequences are SGHTA and FQGNSA. The V end was cut by 3 bases, the J end by 1 base, with 6 bases between. DNA for the CDR3: TGTGCCAGCAGCTTGCTAGGGAACACTGAAGCTTTCTTT. Its translation is CASSLLGNTEAFF. The complete variable domain, with remaining parts taken from reference TRBV7-2 and TRBJ1-1, reads GAGVSQSPSNKVTEKGKDVELRCDPISGHTALYWYRQSLGQGLEFLIYFQGNSAPDKSGLPSDRFSAERTGGSVSTLTIQRTQQEDSAVYLCASSLLGNTEAFFGQGTRLTVV.

The rearrangement uses TRBV19 and TRBJ2-3; D is unclear. The CDR3 totals 13 residues. In germline, CDR1 is LNHDA, CDR2 SQIVND (reference sequence). Trimming left V 0 bases short and J 7 bases short, with 8 bases between. The CDR3 sequence: CASSIENSNTQYF. The DNA for the CDR3 is TGTGCCAGTAGTATAGAGAACTCCAATACGCAGTATTTT.

CDR3 DNA: TGTGCCAGCAGCCCTAGCGGGGGGCTCACAGATACGCAGTATTTT. It specifies CASSPSGGLTDTQYF. The chain carries TRBV11-2 and TRBJ2-3, with 11 bases that match TRBD2. Germline V lookup: CDR1 SGHAT, CDR2 FQNNGV. CDR3 size: 15 residues. The J segment lost 2 bases and the V segment lost 5 bases, leaving 3 bases of the junction unmatched.

This chain joins TRBV21-1 and TRBJ2-1; TRBD1 is the table's D call and was not checked against the DNA. TRBV21-1 is termed a pseudogene. There are 14 residues in the CDR3. The CDR3 DNA sequence: TGTGCCAGCAGCAAAGCTGGCAGGGACAATGAGCAGTTCTTC. Its protein product is CASSKAGRDNEQFF.

The chain recombines TRBV1 with TRBJ2-1; the listed D gene, TRBD2, was not tested against the DNA. TRBV1 is annotated as a pseudogene. The CDR3 extends over 16 amino acids. The CDR3 protein is CTSSQVMRAGGREQFF. CDR3 DNA sequence: TGCACCAGCAGCCAAGTCATGAGAGCGGGGGGGCGAGAGCAGTTCTTC.

The rearrangement uses TRBV7-3 and TRBJ2-3, with unresolved D. Trimming cost V 5 bases and J 2 bases, with 11 bases left between them. CDR1 is SGHTA, CDR2 FQGTGA, per germline. The CDR3 loop spans 14 amino acids. The DNA for the CDR3 is TGTGCCAGCAGCCCAACGGGTCCCACAGATACGCAGTATTTT. It yields the protein CASSPTGPTDTQYF.

The rearrangement uses TRBV19 and TRBJ2-1; D perhaps matches TRBD2 (5 bases). Trimming pared 8 bases from V and 4 bases from J, leaving 12 bases between. Germline V CDR1 and CDR2: LNHDA, SQIVND (reference sequence). The CDR3 has 13 residues. The CDR3 loop is CASGDSGYNEQFF. The DNA for the CDR3 is TGTGCCAGTGGGGATTCGGGGTACAATGAGCAGTTCTTC.

This rearrangement joins TRBV9 to TRBJ2-2, with D uncertain. CDR3 length: 13 amino acids. With 4 bases removed from V and 4 bases from J, the gap between germline ends came to 8 bases. The germline CDR1 and CDR2 sequences are SGDLS and YYNGEE. The CDR3 sequence: CASSSPGTGELFF. The CDR3 nucleotides read TGTGCCAGCAGCTCCCCGGGCACCGGGGAGCTGTTTTTT.

The genes are TRBV27 and TRBJ2-3; possible D gene TRBD1, 6 bases. The CDR3 is 15 residues long. The germline gives CDR1 MNHEY, CDR2 SMNVEV (reference sequence). Trimming pared 10 bases from V and 1 base from J, leaving 18 bases between. CDR3 DNA: TGTGCCACCTCGCCACAGGGCGCGGGCACAGATACGCAGTATTTT. It codes for CATSPQGAGTDTQYF.

This clone was detected only a few times. The chain employs TRBV13 and TRBJ1-3; D is unresolved. Trimming cost V 3 bases and J 8 bases, with 5 bases left between them. The CDR3 loop spans 11 amino acids. Looked up from germline, CDR1 is PRHDT and CDR2 is FYEKMQ (reference sequence). The CDR3 DNA reads as TGTGCCAGCAGCTTGGGCGACACCATATATTTT. Its protein is CASSLGDTIYF.

The chain employs TRBV15 and TRBJ2-1; 7 nucleotides line up with TRBD2. Germline loops: CDR1 LNHNV, CDR2 YYDKDF (reference sequence). This CDR3 is 15 amino acids long. The V segment lost 3 bases and the J segment 10 bases; nucleotides outside the gene matches: 12. CDR3 nucleotides: TGTGCCACCAGCAGGGGGAGGGGACCCACCGGGGAGCAGTTCTTC. Amino acids: CATSRGRGPTGEQFF. Drawing the rest from reference TRBV15 and TRBJ2-1, the complete variable domain is DAMVIQNPRYQVTQFGKPVTLSCSQTLNHNVMYWYQQKSSQAPKLLFHYYDKDFNNEADTPDNFQSRRPNTSFCFLDIRSPGLGDTAMYLCATSRGRGPTGEQFFGPGTRLTVL.

This rearrangement joins TRBV6-1 to TRBJ2-7, with a possible D match to TRBD2 (6 bases). The CDR3 covers 15 residues. The germline gives CDR1 MNHNS, CDR2 SASEGT. The ends were cut back, 2 bases at V and 2 bases at J, with 13 bases in the middle. CDR3 bases: TGTGCCAGCAGTGAATGGAGGGGCGGTACCTACGAGCAGTACTTC. The encoded protein is CASSEWRGGTYEQYF.

The CDR3: CSVVTGGNEQFF. Written as DNA, the CDR3 is TGCAGCGTTGTGACAGGGGGCAATGAGCAGTTCTTC. The gene calls are TRBV29-1 and TRBJ2-1, with 9 nucleotides matching TRBD1. This CDR3 has 12 amino acids. The trim removed 4 bases at V and 6 bases at J, leaving 1 base unmatched. The germline V gene encodes CDR1 SQVTM and CDR2 ANQGSEA.

With regard to this clone: Different DNA sequences within this sample yield the same CDR3. The chain carries TRBV4-1 and TRBJ1-1; the D is unclear. CDR3 length equals 13 residues. Germline CDR1 MGHRA, CDR2 YSYEKL. Trimming took off 1 base at V and 1 base at J, with 4 bases between the two ends. The CDR3 region has the DNA TGCGCCAGCAGCCAAGGTCGGAACACTGAAGCTTTCTTT. As protein: CASSQGRNTEAFF.

The chain uses TRBV15 and TRBJ2-2; D ambiguous. CDR1 LNHNV and CDR2 YYDKDF come from the germline V gene (reference sequence). V was shortened by 4 bases and J by 4 bases, with 16 bases between the two germline ends. The CDR3 spans 16 residues. The DNA for the CDR3 is TGTGCCACCAGCACCTCGGGTAGTCGGGTCACCGGGGAGCTGTTTTTT. Its protein is CATSTSGSRVTGELFF.

The chain carries TRBV5-6 and TRBJ2-2; no clear D. The CDR3 contains 16 residues. CDR1 SGHDT and CDR2 YYEEEE come from the germline V gene. V lost 4 bases and J lost 3, with 16 bases in between. The CDR3 bases are TGTGCCAGCAGCCCCTTGGAGTTAATGGACACCGGGGAGCTGTTTTTT. Its translation is CASSPLELMDTGELFF.

Only one count was recorded for this clone. The gene calls are TRBV14 and TRBJ2-2, with TRBD1 as a possible D gene (6 bases). Trimming left V 1 base short and J 3 bases short, with 12 bases between. This CDR3 comprises 16 residues. The V gene's germline CDR1 is SGHDN and CDR2 FVKESK. The CDR3 sequence is CASSQVWKGDTGELFF. CDR3 in DNA: TGTGCCAGCAGCCAAGTTTGGAAGGGGGACACCGGGGAGCTGTTTTTT. The entire variable domain, with the rest obtained from reference TRBV14 and TRBJ2-2, is as follows: EAGVTQFPSHSVIEKGQTVTLRCDPISGHDNLYWYRRVMGKEIKFLLHFVKESKQDESGMPNNRFLAERTGGTYSTLKVQPAELEDSGVYFCASSQVWKGDTGELFFGEGSRLTVL.

With respect to this clone: This CDR3 is also generated by other DNA sequences in the sample. The chain employs TRBV6-5 and TRBJ2-5; D is uncertain. The CDR3 totals 11 residues. V lost 4 bases, J lost 4 bases, and 4 bases lay in between. CDR1 is MNHEY and CDR2 is SVGAGI in the germline V gene. The CDR3 nucleotides are TGTGCCAGCAGTTCTTTAGAGACCCAGTACTTC. Translation: CASSSLETQYF.

The rearrangement links TRBV9 to TRBJ2-7, with 7 bases that match TRBD1. This CDR3 has 14 residues. With V trimmed by 1 base and J by 3 bases, 4 bases remained unmatched. CDR1 and CDR2 from the germline V gene are SGDLS and YYNGEE. As DNA, the CDR3 is TGTGCCAGCAGCGTAAGAGACAGGGACTACGAGCAGTACTTC. It yields the protein CASSVRDRDYEQYF.

The DNA of the CDR3 is TGTGCCAGCAGCTCCCCGGGCAATGAGCAGTTCTTC. It yields the protein CASSSPGNEQFF. The chain recombines TRBV13 with TRBJ2-1; unclear D gene. The germline CDR1 and CDR2 sequences are PRHDT and FYEKMQ (reference sequence). V dropped 4 bases and J dropped 6 bases, with 7 bases sitting between them. This CDR3 region has 12 residues.

This clone was seen once. The chain links TRBV6-5 to TRBJ2-5; 8 nucleotides agree with TRBD2. Germline V gene sequence: CDR1 MNHEY, CDR2 SVGAGI. With V trimmed by 2 bases and J by 5 bases, 10 bases remained unmatched. The CDR3 is 16 residues long. The CDR3 nucleotides are TGTGCCAGCAGTTACGATACTAGCGGATCGGTGGAGACCCAGTACTTC. It encodes CASSYDTSGSVETQYF.

This chain connects TRBV21-1 to TRBJ2-7; the D segment call TRBD1 is taken from the table without a DNA check. TRBV21-1 is recorded as a pseudogene. This CDR3 has 13 residues. CDR3 amino acids: CASSKQGLYEQYF. The CDR3 coding sequence is TGTGCCAGCAGCAAACAGGGGTTGTACGAGCAGTACTTC.

The rearrangement links TRBV7-6 to TRBJ2-1; TRBD1 aligns across 8 bases. The V gene end was trimmed by 3 bases and the J gene end by 9 bases; junction bases not matched to a gene: 4. Per the germline V gene, CDR1 is SGHVS and CDR2 is FNYEAQ. There are 13 residues in the CDR3. The DNA of the CDR3 is TGTGCCAGCAGCTTTGCAGGGGGCGGTGAGCAGTTCTTC. Its translation is CASSFAGGGEQFF. The complete variable domain, with remaining parts taken from reference TRBV7-6 and TRBJ2-1, reads GAGVSQSPRYKVTKRGQDVALRCDPISGHVSLYWYRQALGQGPEFLTYFNYEAQQDKSGLPNDRFSAERPEGSISTLTIQRTEQRDSAMYRCASSFAGGGEQFFGPGTRLTVL.

In this sample, this clone turned up a few times. This rearrangement joins TRBV19 to TRBJ1-1; D is unresolved. V was pared by 1 base and J by 12 bases, with 12 bases between. Per germline, CDR1 LNHDA and CDR2 SQIVND (reference sequence). This CDR3 is 12 amino acids long. The CDR3 DNA reads TGTGCCAGTAGTATAGCTTCGGGGTCAACTTTCTTT. Its protein is CASSIASGSTFF.

Only one count was recorded for this clone. J is TRBJ1-1 and V is TRBV6-6, with 10 bases that match TRBD1. Germline V gene lookup returns CDR1 MNHNY and CDR2 SVGAGI (reference sequence). The junction had 8 bases not matched to a gene; V was cut back by 5 bases and J by 5 bases. This CDR3 is 15 amino acids long. The CDR3 reads CASSDTRDRGTEAFF. The CDR3 DNA reads as TGTGCCAGCAGTGACACGAGGGACAGGGGAACTGAAGCTTTCTTT.

Only one count was recorded for this clone. The CDR3 DNA is TGTGCCAGCAGCTTGGACTTCCCGCCCCCCAATGAGCAGTTCTTC. Translated: CASSLDFPPPNEQFF. This rearrangement joins TRBV7-3 to TRBJ2-1, with a weak D call TRBD2 (5 bases). V gave up 3 bases and J gave up 6 bases, with 15 bases separating them. This CDR3 comprises 15 residues. Germline values: CDR1 SGHTA, CDR2 FQGTGA.

This chain uses TRBV11-2 with TRBJ2-7; possibly TRBD2 for D (5 bases). Trimming left V 2 bases short and J 6 bases short, with 20 bases between. CDR3 length: 16 residues. The germline CDR1 and CDR2 sequences are SGHAT and FQNNGV. The CDR3 bases are TGTGCCAGCAGCTTAATGGGAGACGACTCTCCCCGCGAGCAGTACTTC. Translation gives CASSLMGDDSPREQYF.

The rearrangement links TRBV27 to TRBJ1-2; possibly TRBD1 for D (6 bases). The CDR3 contains 12 residues. Per the germline V gene, CDR1 is MNHEY and CDR2 is SMNVEV (reference sequence). The germline V and J ends were trimmed by 6 bases and 7 bases, with 12 bases remaining between them. The CDR3 reads CASRAGAVGYTF. The CDR3 nucleotides read TGTGCCAGCAGGGCAGGGGCGGTTGGCTACACCTTC.

This clone was seen a few times. This rearrangement joins TRBV7-9 to TRBJ1-1; D remains ambiguous. The V and J ends lost 7 bases and 8 bases respectively, with 23 bases between them. Germline V gene sequence: CDR1 SEHNR, CDR2 FQNEAQ (reference sequence). This CDR3 is 15 amino acids long. The CDR3 coding sequence is TGTGCCAGCACCAAACCACCGGGAGCAACTGGGGAAGCTTTCTTT. Translation: CASTKPPGATGEAFF.